Listed below are T cell receptor beta chains from one sample, sequenced in a study of T cell responses to AZD1222 COVID-19 vaccine. The protocol was immunoSEQ multiplex PCR, while the TCRdb copy is restricted to in-frame clones and leaves out a portion. Of roughly 100,000 clones in the sample, roughly 87% were seen once. The starting material was peripheral blood, obtained on day 0 of AZD1222 vaccination. The receptors were sampled from an adult in good health. The CDR3 runs from the conserved cysteine through the conserved F or W. The D gene is left open where the match is weak. The size field is filled for only some rows; it gives once, few, many or a size class.

cdr3_nt: TGTGCCAGCAGCTTGGGACAGGCCATGGGGTCCACGACTGAAGCTTTCTTT
cdr3_aa: CASSLGQAMGSTTEAFF
j_call: TRBJ1-1
d_call: -
clone_size: -
v_call: TRBV5-6

cdr3_nt: TGTGCCAGCAGTCTCTTCCGGTACTACGAGCAGTACTTC
cdr3_aa: CASSLFRYYEQYF
j_call: TRBJ2-7
d_call: -
clone_size: -
v_call: TRBV6-5

cdr3_nt: TGCGCCAGCAGCCAAGATAGTCAGAATCAGCCCCAGCATTTT
cdr3_aa: CASSQDSQNQPQHF
j_call: TRBJ1-5
d_call: -
clone_size: -
v_call: TRBV4-3

cdr3_nt: TGCGCCAGCAGCCAAGACTCCGGTCGCAACTATGGCTACACCTTC
cdr3_aa: CASSQDSGRNYGYTF
j_call: TRBJ1-2
d_call: -
clone_size: -
v_call: TRBV4-1

cdr3_nt: TGTGCCAGCAGCCAAAACAGGGTCGGGTTTTCACCCCTCCACTTT
cdr3_aa: CASSQNRVGFSPLHF
j_call: TRBJ1-6
d_call: -
clone_size: -
v_call: TRBV11-2

cdr3_nt: TGTGCCAGCAGCTTAACCCTATCGAACACTGAAGCTTTCTTT
cdr3_aa: CASSLTLSNTEAFF
j_call: TRBJ1-1
d_call: -
clone_size: -
v_call: TRBV7-9

cdr3_nt: TGTGCCAGTAGTGGACTCATCAGCACAGATACGCAGTATTTT
cdr3_aa: CASSGLISTDTQYF
j_call: TRBJ2-3
d_call: -
clone_size: -
v_call: TRBV19

cdr3_nt: TGCGCCAGCAGCTTGGGGGGGCAACAGGTCTATGGCTACACCTTC
cdr3_aa: CASSLGGQQVYGYTF
j_call: TRBJ1-2
d_call: -
clone_size: once
v_call: TRBV5-1

cdr3_nt: TGTGCCAGCAGCCAAGAGGGAACGGGTACTGAAGCTTTCTTT
cdr3_aa: CASSQEGTGTEAFF
j_call: TRBJ1-1
d_call: -
clone_size: -
v_call: TRBV13

cdr3_nt: TGTGCCAGCAGTTTATCGTCGGGGGGTCCCAATGAGCAGTTCTTC
cdr3_aa: CASSLSSGGPNEQFF
j_call: TRBJ2-1
d_call: TRBD2
clone_size: -
v_call: TRBV27

cdr3_nt: TGTGCCAGTAAGCGGGGGATAGGGGAGACCCAGTACTTC
cdr3_aa: CASKRGIGETQYF
j_call: TRBJ2-5
d_call: TRBD2
clone_size: -
v_call: TRBV19

cdr3_nt: TGTGCCTGGAGTGGGGGACCTCATTCACCCCTCCACTTT
cdr3_aa: CAWSGGPHSPLHF
j_call: TRBJ1-6
d_call: -
clone_size: -
v_call: TRBV30

cdr3_nt: TGTGCCAGCAGCCCAAGAGGGGCGGGGGGGATAGATACGCAGTATTTT
cdr3_aa: CASSPRGAGGIDTQYF
j_call: TRBJ2-3
d_call: TRBD2
clone_size: -
v_call: TRBV11-2

cdr3_nt: TGTGCCAGCAGCTACAGGGCTAGCAATCAGCCCCAGCATTTT
cdr3_aa: CASSYRASNQPQHF
j_call: TRBJ1-5
d_call: -
clone_size: -
v_call: TRBV6-5

cdr3_nt: TGTGCCAGCAGCTTACGGCGGGAATACGAGCAGTACTTC
cdr3_aa: CASSLRREYEQYF
j_call: TRBJ2-7
d_call: -
clone_size: -
v_call: TRBV11-1

cdr3_nt: TGTGCCAGCCGTTCTGGCCAGGACAAAAACATTCAGTACTTC
cdr3_aa: CASRSGQDKNIQYF
j_call: TRBJ2-4
d_call: -
clone_size: -
v_call: TRBV6-5

cdr3_nt: TGTGCCAGCGGGTCCTCCGAATACTATAATTCACCCCTCCACTTT
cdr3_aa: CASGSSEYYNSPLHF
j_call: TRBJ1-6
d_call: -
clone_size: -
v_call: TRBV2

cdr3_nt: TGTGCCAGCAGTTTAGGGACAGGGCCCTACGAGCAGTACTTC
cdr3_aa: CASSLGTGPYEQYF
j_call: TRBJ2-7
d_call: TRBD1
clone_size: -
v_call: TRBV27

cdr3_nt: TGTGCCAGCTCACCAGAGGTACTTGGCTACACCTTC
cdr3_aa: CASSPEVLGYTF
j_call: TRBJ1-2
d_call: -
clone_size: -
v_call: TRBV18

cdr3_nt: TGTGCCAGCAGCTTAGCGCTGGGACCTATCGAGCAGTACTTC
cdr3_aa: CASSLALGPIEQYF
j_call: TRBJ2-7
d_call: -
clone_size: -
v_call: TRBV7-2